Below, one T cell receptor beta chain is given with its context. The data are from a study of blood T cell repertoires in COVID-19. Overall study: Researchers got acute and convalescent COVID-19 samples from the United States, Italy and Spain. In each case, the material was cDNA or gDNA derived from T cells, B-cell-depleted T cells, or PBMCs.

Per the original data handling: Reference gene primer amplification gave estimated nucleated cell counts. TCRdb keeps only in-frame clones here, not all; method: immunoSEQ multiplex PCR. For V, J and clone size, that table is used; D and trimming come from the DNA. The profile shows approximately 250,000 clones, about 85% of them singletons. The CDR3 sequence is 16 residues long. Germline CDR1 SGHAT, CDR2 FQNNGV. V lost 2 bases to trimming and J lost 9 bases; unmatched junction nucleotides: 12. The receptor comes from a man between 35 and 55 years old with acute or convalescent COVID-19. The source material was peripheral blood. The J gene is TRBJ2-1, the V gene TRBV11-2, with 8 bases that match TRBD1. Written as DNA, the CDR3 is TGTGCCAGCAGCTTACCCGGGACAGGACCGTCAGGTGAGCAGTTCTTC. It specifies CASSLPGTGPSGEQFF. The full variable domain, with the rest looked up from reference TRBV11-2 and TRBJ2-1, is EAGVAQSPRYKIIEKRQSVAFWCNPISGHATLYWYQQILGQGPKLLIQFQNNGVVDDSQLPKDRFSAERLKGVDSTLKIQPAKLEDSAVYLCASSLPGTGPSGEQFFGPGTRLTVL.